This T cell receptor beta chain was identified during a study of spatial heterogeneity in lung cancer. Study results and caveats: In tumors, expanded intratumoral alpha and beta TCR counts tracked mutation counts.

Relative to its sample, this clonotype is medium-sized. Its antigen is not known. TCRdb called the 5' RACE reads again in MiXCR, with one record for every CDR3 protein. Of over 650 distinct CDR3 sequences in the sample, more than 7.5% were seen once. The CDR3 length is 14 residues. Germline loops: CDR1 DFQATT, CDR2 SNEGSKA (reference sequence). With 4 bases removed from V and 2 bases from J, the gap between germline ends came to 9 bases. As to time point: sample taken at primary tumor resection. A total of around 72 untreated early-stage non-small cell lung cancer patients served as donors. This specimen was lung tumor tissue, taken at surgery. The source of this sequence is a male donor with early-stage non-small cell lung cancer. V and J are TRBV20-1 and TRBJ2-6; no firm D call. The CDR3 spells CSATRSAGANVLTF. As DNA, the CDR3 is TGCAGTGCTACCAGGAGCGCTGGGGCCAACGTCCTGACTTTC.